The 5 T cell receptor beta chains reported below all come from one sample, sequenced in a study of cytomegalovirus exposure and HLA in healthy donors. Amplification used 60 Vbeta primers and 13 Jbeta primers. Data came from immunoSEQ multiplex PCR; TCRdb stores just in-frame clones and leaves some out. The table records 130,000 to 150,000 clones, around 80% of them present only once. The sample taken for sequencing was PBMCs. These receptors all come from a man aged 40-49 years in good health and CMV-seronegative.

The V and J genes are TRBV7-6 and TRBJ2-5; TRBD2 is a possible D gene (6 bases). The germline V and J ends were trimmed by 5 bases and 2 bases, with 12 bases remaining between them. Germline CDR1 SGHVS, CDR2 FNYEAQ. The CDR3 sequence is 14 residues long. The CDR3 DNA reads TGTGCCAGCAGCCTAAACGGGGGTCAAGAGACCCAGTACTTC. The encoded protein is CASSLNGGQETQYF.

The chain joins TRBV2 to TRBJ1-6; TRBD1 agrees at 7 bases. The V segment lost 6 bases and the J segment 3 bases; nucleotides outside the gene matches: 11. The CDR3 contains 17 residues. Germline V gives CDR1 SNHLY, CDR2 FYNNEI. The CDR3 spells CASRISPGTDYNSPLHF. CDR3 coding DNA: TGTGCCAGCAGGATCTCCCCCGGGACAGACTATAATTCACCCCTCCACTTT.

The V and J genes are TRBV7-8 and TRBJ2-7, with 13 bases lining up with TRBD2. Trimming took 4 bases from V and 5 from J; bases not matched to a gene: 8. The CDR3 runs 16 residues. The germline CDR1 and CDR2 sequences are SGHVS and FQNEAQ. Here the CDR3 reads CASSSRPGTSGNEQYF. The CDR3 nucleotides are TGTGCCAGCAGCTCACGGCCGGGGACTAGCGGGAACGAGCAGTACTTC.

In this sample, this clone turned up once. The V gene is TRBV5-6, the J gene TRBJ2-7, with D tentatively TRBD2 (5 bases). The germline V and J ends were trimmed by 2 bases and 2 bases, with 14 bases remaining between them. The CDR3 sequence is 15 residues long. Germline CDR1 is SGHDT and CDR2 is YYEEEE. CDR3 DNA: TGTGCCAGCAGCTTAGCCGGACTGGTTACCTACGAGCAGTACTTC. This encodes CASSLAGLVTYEQYF.

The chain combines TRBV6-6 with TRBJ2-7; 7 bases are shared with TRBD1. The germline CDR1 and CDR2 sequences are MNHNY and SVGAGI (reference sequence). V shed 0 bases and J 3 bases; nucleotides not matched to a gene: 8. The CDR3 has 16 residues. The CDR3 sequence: CASSYSGQHKLYEQYF. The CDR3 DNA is TGTGCCAGCAGTTACTCGGGACAGCACAAACTCTACGAGCAGTACTTC.